The TCR beta chain under discussion was sequenced for a study of cytomegalovirus exposure and HLA in healthy donors. Use of 60 Vbeta and 13 Jbeta primers characterized the PCR. TCRdb keeps only in-frame clones here, not all; method: immunoSEQ multiplex PCR. The sample holds under 250,000 clones. Germline CDR1 and CDR2: SGHDT and YYEEEE. V was pared by 3 bases and J by 5 bases, with 3 bases of the junction left unmatched. CDR3 length: 13 amino acids. The sample was PBMCs. The TCR was taken from a girl aged 2-10 years in good health and CMV-seropositive. The genes are TRBV5-6 and TRBJ2-7, with 9 bases fitting TRBD1. CDR3 region: CASSWDRENEQYF. The DNA of the CDR3 is TGTGCCAGCAGCTGGGACAGGGAAAACGAGCAGTACTTC. Supplemented by reference TRBV5-6 and TRBJ2-7, the full variable domain reads DAGVTQSPTHLIKTRGQQVTLRCSPKSGHDTVSWYQQALGQGPQFIFQYYEEEERQRGNFPDRFSGHQFPNYSSELNVNALLLGDSALYLCASSWDRENEQYFGPGTRLTVT.